This TCR beta chain was identified during a study of blood T cell repertoires in COVID-19. Study context: Samples came from the United States, Italy and Spain, spanning acute and convalescent COVID-19. T cells, B-cell-depleted T cells, or PBMCs provided the cDNA or gDNA that served as material.

In the authors' methods: The authors estimated nucleated cell counts from reference gene primer amplification. The repertoire was sequenced with immunoSEQ multiplex PCR; TCRdb's copy has only in-frame clones and lacks some. That table supplies the V and J calls and clone size; D and trimming were determined from the DNA. The table has a few hundred thousand clones, about four fifths seen once. The germline V gene encodes CDR1 MNHEY and CDR2 SVGAGI. This CDR3 spans 15 amino acids. V was pared by 5 bases and J by 6 bases, with 19 bases between. The sample consisted of peripheral blood. The sequence derives from a woman under 30 with acute or convalescent COVID-19. The rearrangement joins TRBV6-5 to TRBJ1-2, with D possibly TRBD1 on 6 matching bases. CDR3 DNA: TGTGCCAGCAGTACGAACAGGGTAACTAGGAATGGCTACACCTTC. It encodes CASSTNRVTRNGYTF.